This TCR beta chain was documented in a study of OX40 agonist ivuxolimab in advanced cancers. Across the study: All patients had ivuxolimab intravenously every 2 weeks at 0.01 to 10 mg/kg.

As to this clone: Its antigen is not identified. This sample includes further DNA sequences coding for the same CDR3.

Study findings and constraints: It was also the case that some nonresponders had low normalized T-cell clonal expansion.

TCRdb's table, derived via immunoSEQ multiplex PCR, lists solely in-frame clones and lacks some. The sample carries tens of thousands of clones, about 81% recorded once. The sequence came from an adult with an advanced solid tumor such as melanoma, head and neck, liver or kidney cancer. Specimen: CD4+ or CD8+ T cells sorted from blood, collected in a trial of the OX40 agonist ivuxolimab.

In nucleotides, the CDR3 is TGTGCCAGCAGCCCCGGACGGGGGGCCAGGGGCTACACCTTC. The encoded protein is CASSPGRGARGYTF. The chain links TRBV11-3 to TRBJ1-2, with D possibly matching TRBD1 (6 bases). Germline CDR1 is SGHNT and CDR2 is YENEEA. V was clipped by 5 bases and J by 8 bases, with 18 bases between them. CDR3 length: 14 residues.